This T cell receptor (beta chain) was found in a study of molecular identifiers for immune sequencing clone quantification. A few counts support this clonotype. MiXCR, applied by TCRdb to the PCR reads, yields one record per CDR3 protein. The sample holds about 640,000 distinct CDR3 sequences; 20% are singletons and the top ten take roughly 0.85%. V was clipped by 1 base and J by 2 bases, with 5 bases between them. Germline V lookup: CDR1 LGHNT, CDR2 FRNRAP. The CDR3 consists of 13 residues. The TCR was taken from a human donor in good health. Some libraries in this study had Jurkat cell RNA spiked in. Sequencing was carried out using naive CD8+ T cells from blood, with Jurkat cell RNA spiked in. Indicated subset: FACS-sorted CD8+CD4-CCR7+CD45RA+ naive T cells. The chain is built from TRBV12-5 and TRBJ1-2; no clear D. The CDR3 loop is CASGLGSNYGYTF. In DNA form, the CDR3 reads TGTGCTAGTGGTTTGGGGTCCAACTATGGCTACACCTTC. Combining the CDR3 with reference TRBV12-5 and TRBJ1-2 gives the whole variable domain DARVTQTPRHKVTEMGQEVTMRCQPILGHNTVFWYRQTMMQGLELLAYFRNRAPLDDSGMPKDRFSAEMPDATLATLKIQPSEPRDSAVYFCASGLGSNYGYTFGSGTRLTVV.